This T cell receptor beta chain comes out of a study of cytomegalovirus exposure and HLA in healthy donors. Donors in the study were healthy people who gave bone marrow. The CDR3 sequence is 13 residues long. V lost 3 bases and J 3 bases, leaving 9 bases between the germline ends. Germline loops: CDR1 SGDLS, CDR2 YYNGEE. As to this clone: The antigen is undetermined.

Study outcomes and limitations: Highly shared variants forming one cluster were likely a sequencing artifact.

13 Jbeta primers and 60 Vbeta primers were used for the PCR. Repertoires were generated with immunoSEQ multiplex PCR, while TCRdb's copy carries only in-frame clones and drops some. The repertoire consists of more than 100,000 clones, with more than 60% occurring once and the leading ten covering 4% to 5%. The material sequenced was PBMCs. This receptor was identified in a woman in her thirties or forties in good health and CMV-seronegative. V is TRBV9 and J is TRBJ1-2; D is possibly TRBD1 (5 bases). The CDR3 nucleotides read TGTGCCAGCAGCGCCAGGGACTACTATGGCTACACCTTC. Protein: CASSARDYYGYTF. Filled out from reference TRBV9 and TRBJ1-2, the complete variable domain reads DSGVTQTPKHLITATGQRVTLRCSPRSGDLSVYWYQQSLDQGLQFLIQYYNGEERAKGNILERFSAQQFPDLHSELNLSSLELGDSALYFCASSARDYYGYTFGSGTRLTVV.